The source of this T cell receptor (beta chain) is a study of cytomegalovirus exposure and HLA in healthy donors (dated 2017 in TCRdb). In terms of the full investigation: According to an earlier analysis of a few hundred of the donors, roughly 180 million T cells yielded 100 million or so unique TCR beta sequences and about 300 Gb of sequence data. A later genetic analysis used genome-wide SNP genotypes for about 65% of the 666 donors, treating that subset as a discovery cohort. Both class I and class II loci were covered by HLA typing, at four-digit resolution. Along with the approximately 700-subject first cohort, a separate validation cohort of over a hundred different subjects was used. The T cell repertoires of several hundred subjects were profiled by immunosequencing and related to cytomegalovirus serostatus. In the later analysis, no new phenotypic data were used to find candidate immune exposures; instead, reliance was placed on TCR beta sequences and their occurrence across donors. To decide whether each TCR beta V gene segment behaved as functional or pseudogenic, an earlier analysis of over 500 of the donors relied on high-throughput TCR beta sequencing. Typing coverage varied by locus: roughly 629-630 donors for A, B, C, DRB1 and DQB1; roughly 560 for DQA1; some 610 for DPA1; roughly 470 for DPB1. All discovery cohort repertoires had been generated using a single sequencing platform. The aim of the study was to test whether cataloging public T cell receptors could identify signatures of past pathogen exposure. The genetic ancestry cluster associated with self-reported Caucasian donors included approximately 85% of the roughly 380 genotyped donors. The study combined high-throughput TCR immunosequencing, statistical association of individual TCRs with disease status, and machine learning to predict cytomegalovirus infection status. Because of strong linkage in the cohort, five DR-DQ haplotypes were treated as single units for association and clustering. An early release covering 550 to 650 HLA-typed donors comprised about 320 gigabases of sequencing data and around 85 million unique TCR sequences. Among 300 to 500 genotyped donors of the cohort, an average of approximately 240,000 unique TCR beta nucleotide sequences was sequenced per donor, of which roughly 17% were non-productive. Donor age, sex, ethnicity and CMV serostatus were compiled alongside the repertoire data. To study patterns of TCR occurrence, a later analysis re-analyzed previously published TCR beta repertoires from around 670 donors and added high-resolution HLA genotyping.

Libraries were constructed by the immunoSEQ multiplex PCR assay. For the multiplex PCR, a mixture combining 60 forward primers for TCR Vbeta segments and 13 reverse primers for TCR Jbeta segments was used. The CDR3 region of rearranged TCR beta genes was amplified from genomic DNA with a multiplex PCR assay. On the Illumina HiSeq System, the amplified TCR beta libraries were sequenced as 87-base-pair reads. The published analysis was carried out like this. In a later analysis, some 80 million unique TCR beta chains were counted across the approximately 620 repertoires, and approximately 11 million of these chains were shared by at least two donors. A nearest-neighbor algorithm error-corrected the raw reads and collapsed the reads into unique sequences, merging closely related sequences to remove PCR and sequencing errors. To assign V, D and J gene segments, CDR3 sequences were aligned to IMGT reference sequences. For a sequence to be retained, a match of at least six nucleotides to both a V gene segment and a J gene segment was required. A rearrangement was called productive if the CDR3 had no stop codons and remained in frame with V and J, and every other rearrangement was called non-productive. CDR3 was defined by IMGT convention, running from the second conserved V-encoded cysteine to the conserved J-encoded phenylalanine. Sequences without an unambiguous match to a single V gene segment were excluded from the earlier analysis of almost 600 of the donors. In an earlier analysis of several hundred of the donors, V segments were called functional above 56.7% productive rearrangements and were called segregating when the between-donor standard deviation exceeded 5%. A statistical classification framework was developed to diagnose cytomegalovirus status using the catalog of TCR beta chain sequences. A later analysis assigned V and J genes by comparing TCR nucleotide sequences with IMGT/GENE-DB human TR gene sequences. A later analysis assigned CDR3 sequences and most-parsimonious VDJ recombination scenarios with the TCRdist pipeline. In a later analysis, each TCR beta chain was defined by its CDR3 amino acid sequence together with its V-gene family, and reads lacking a unique V-gene family were excluded. As a way to deal with suspected cross-contamination and a sequencing artifact, a later analysis dropped hundreds of nucleotide sequences that were highly shared and had low generation probability. In a later analysis, a clonal expansion index was calculated for each public chain from normalized within-repertoire ranks of inferred template counts. A later analysis computed generation probabilities with a VDJ recombination model fitted to out-of-frame rearrangements, and checked the results against IGoR. In a later analysis, TCR-TCR, TCR-HLA and TCR-CMV co-occurrence was scored with hypergeometric tests, and a repertoire-size bias correction was applied to TCR pairs. False discovery rates were estimated in a later analysis by permuting HLA or CMV assignments 20 times. In a later analysis, co-occurring TCRs were grouped using DBSCAN, and TCRdist sequence similarity was added for clustering within HLA-allele-positive subsets. Repertoires with fewer than 30,000 or more than 120,000 public chains were left out of co-occurrence clustering, as were five repertoires with anomalous nucleotide sharing. TCRdb took over this immuneACCESS table, retaining in-frame rearrangements with V and J assigned. Such tables are incomplete; in checked studies, under half of the missing clones stem from an unresolved V gene, and the remainder is unexplained. The V and J calls and clone size were taken over from that table, and D and trimming were inferred from the DNA. The table of this sample itemizes 60,000 to 80,000 clones. The ten largest make up approximately 5% of the sample.

Worth noting for this clone: What this receptor recognizes is not known.

Broader findings and caveats from the paper: Specific HLA alleles were associated with 16,951 TCR beta sequences at a false discovery rate of 0.05 in a later analysis. Several of the top co-occurrence clusters appeared to be linked to parvovirus B19, influenza, CMV and Epstein-Barr virus, according to a later analysis. In both the original and validation cohorts, the classifier was reported to diagnose cytomegalovirus status with high specificity and sensitivity. A later genetic analysis associated a missense DCLRE1C variant with V-gene and J-gene trimming of TCR beta chains, and an independent cohort replicated the association. A later analysis found that TCR association rates varied across HLA loci, with DRB1 alleles showing the most associated TCRs and HLA-C alleles the fewest. For the cohort, immune exposure information was limited to CMV serostatus. Across donors, most TCR sequences were observed very rarely, whereas some public TCRs were present in many individuals. The cohort was sequenced for TCR beta chains only, and without alpha or paired-chain data the features that could be detected were limited. The authors suggested that the approach could potentially be extended to other disease states and immunological phenotypes. Assigning TCR associations to individual alleles was difficult when HLA alleles, especially DR and DQ, strongly co-occurred. Linkage disequilibrium might explain the correlated functional status among segregating V segments, but an unknown experimental factor could not be excluded. The study gave a list of 150 to 200 TCR beta chains associated with cytomegalovirus. A further reported finding was that TCR beta sequences accurately predicted the HLA-A and HLA-B alleles for most subjects in the first cohort. HLA typing was unavailable for some donors at each locus, so association tests used only the typed subset. A later genetic analysis reported fewer N-insertions in productive TCRs among donors in an Asian-associated ancestry cluster than the roughly 670-donor mean. Presence/absence analyses assumed roughly uniform sequencing depth across donors, an assumption that may not hold. Because the 87-base-pair reads could not distinguish some IMGT-functional V segments, including TRBV6-2 and TRBV6-3, those segments were excluded. In a later analysis, most CMV-associated TCR beta chains were found to appear HLA-restricted, with HLA associations seemingly driven largely by CMV exposure. Broadly in line with IMGT annotations, most TCR beta V segments showed up in productive rearrangements about 87% or about 30% of the time in an earlier analysis of under 700 of the donors. A few of the identified cytomegalovirus-associated TCR beta chains were confirmed in vitro to be specific for cytomegalovirus antigens. A group of highly shared sequence variants was considered likely to be a technical artifact of the sequencing pipeline. The earlier analysis of approximately 590 of the donors excluded some 15 rarely observed V segments, including chromosome 9 orphons, because counts were too low. A later analysis found that HLA-associated TCR beta chains were more clonally expanded and had lower generation probabilities than equally common non-associated chains.

The cohort comprised several hundred healthy bone marrow donors. At the time of sampling, all cohort members were nominally healthy, though unrecorded immune exposures were likely present. The donor tested CMV seronegative and was one of the 352 seronegative cohort members. Every donor gave a peripheral blood sample, and the peripheral blood mononuclear cells from that sample were used for TCR beta sequencing. The Qiagen DNeasy Blood Extraction Kit was used to extract genomic DNA from the blood cell samples. CDR1 is given as MNHEY and CDR2 as SMNVEV, both from the germline V gene (reference sequence). There are 12 amino acids in the CDR3, from cysteine to phenylalanine inclusive. The sequence is cut down to CDR3 DNA, 36 bases in frame from base 1. V loses 6 bases of germline sequence and J loses 2 bases, and the interval between the two ends is 6 bases.

The chain is assembled from TRBV27 and TRBJ2-3, with the D gene not confidently named. The sequence derives from a man aged 40-50 years in good health and CMV-seronegative. The specimen was PBMCs. The DNA sequence is as follows: TGTGCCAGCAGCGTAAACACAGATACGCAGTATTTT. Translation gives CASSVNTDTQYF.